This entry features one T cell receptor beta chain sequence. Its specificity is not known. The junction does not match germline at one end; this may be a read error. These data are taken from a study of tumor-infiltrating lymphocytes in primary liver carcinoma. Findings and limits, study-wide: Only about 8-25% of top clones appeared in all five tumor regions. Blood's top-250-clone fraction was significantly lower than that of tumors (p = 0.039).

Unsorted bulk tissue, roughly 19-34 mg of it, served as the source for co-extraction of RNA and DNA. The patients lived with chronic HBV infection and had not yet received any treatment. A constant-region primer served to make TCR beta cDNA from approximately 490 ng total RNA. Three nested multiplex PCR rounds of slightly modified ARM-PCR generated TCR beta libraries. Use of TRBV1-TRBV30 forward primers with a C-beta reverse primer characterized the first two PCR rounds, which lasted around 9 cycles each. TCRdb recomputed calls from the multiplex PCR reads with MiXCR, one row per CDR3 protein. The sample records roughly 100,000 distinct CDR3 sequences, roughly 80% being singletons. Germline V CDR1 and CDR2: ENHRY, SYGVKD. The CDR3 has 15 amino acids.

Sequencing was carried out using liver tumor tissue from sampling region 3. Subset meaning: tumor region T3, left-lateral pole. This receptor was taken from a man in his forties or fifties with primary liver carcinoma and hepatitis B virus infection. The chain uses TRBV10-3 and TRBJ2-7; D is perhaps TRBD1 (5 bases). DNA for the CDR3: TGTGCCATCAGCGCGAATCTGGCAGGGAATTACGAACAGTACTTC. Residues: CAISANLAGNYEQYF.